These 16 T cell receptor beta chains share one sample of origin, sequenced in a study of long-term antiretroviral therapy in people with HIV. At the survey level, the v3.0 immunoSEQ assay was run. Produced via immunoSEQ multiplex PCR; TCRdb's table is partial and in-frame only. The sample lists some 25,000 clones, about 83% occurring once. This specimen consisted of unsorted PBMCs, obtained 3 years after starting antiretroviral therapy. Receptors were obtained from a man between 18 and 29 years old with HIV.

The J gene is TRBJ1-6, the V gene TRBV18, with TRBD1 as a possible D gene (5 bases). Per the germline V gene, CDR1 is KGHSH and CDR2 is LQKENI. This CDR3 is built from 12 residues. Trimming removed 6 bases at V and 10 bases at J, with 10 bases between. CDR3 residues: CASSSGGSPLHF. Here the CDR3 DNA reads TGTGCCAGCTCCTCGGGGGGGTCACCCCTCCACTTT.

The chain is built from TRBV19 and TRBJ1-1, with 7 bases identical to TRBD1. J was trimmed by 3 bases and V by 2 bases; bases with no gene match: 6. Germline values: CDR1 LNHDA, CDR2 SQIVND (reference sequence). The CDR3 runs 15 residues. The CDR3 loop is CASSIIDREHTEAFF. CDR3 nucleotides: TGTGCCAGTAGTATAATCGACAGGGAGCACACTGAAGCTTTCTTT. Full variable domain (outside the CDR3, taken from reference TRBV19 and TRBJ1-1): DGGITQSPKYLFRKEGQNVTLSCEQNLNHDAMYWYRQDPGQGLRLIYYSQIVNDFQKGDIAEGYSVSREKKESFPLTVTSAQKNPTAFYLCASSIIDREHTEAFFGQGTRLTVV.

The chain combines TRBV6-5 with TRBJ1-1; 7 bases are a match to TRBD1. Germline values: CDR1 MNHEY, CDR2 SVGAGI. This CDR3 is built from 14 residues. V was pared by 8 bases and J by 1 base, with 7 bases of the junction left unmatched. The CDR3 region has the DNA TGTGCCAGCGGCGAGACAGGGCCGAACACTGAAGCTTTCTTT. This translates into CASGETGPNTEAFF.

This chain uses TRBV30 with TRBJ1-5; D not certain. CDR1 is GTSNPN and CDR2 is SVGIG in the germline V gene (reference sequence). V dropped 1 base and J dropped 0 bases, with 7 bases sitting between them. There are 14 residues in the CDR3. CDR3 nucleotides: TGTGCCTGGAGTGGCAGCACTAGCAATCAGCCCCAGCATTTT. This gives the protein CAWSGSTSNQPQHF.

The CDR3 bases are TGTGCCAGCTCACCACGGAGGGGCGGGGGGGCTTACGAGCAGTACTTC. It is translated as CASSPRRGGGAYEQYF. The V gene is TRBV18, the J gene TRBJ2-7; TRBD2 agrees at 9 bases. The CDR3 length is 16 residues. Trimming cost V 1 base and J 4 bases; bases outside gene matches: 8. The germline CDR1 and CDR2 sequences are KGHSH and LQKENI. Based on the CDR3 plus reference TRBV18 and TRBJ2-7, the full variable domain is NAGVMQNPRHLVRRRGQEARLRCSPMKGHSHVYWYRQLPEEGLKFMVYLQKENIIDESGMPKERFSAEFPKEGPSILRIQQVVRGDSAAYFCASSPRRGGGAYEQYFGPGTRLTVT.

J is TRBJ1-5 and V is TRBV2; 7 bases align to TRBD1. This CDR3 comprises 17 residues. V dropped 2 bases and J dropped 4; count of bases not matched to a gene: 11. CDR1 and CDR2 (germline): SNHLY, FYNNEI. The CDR3 DNA reads TGTGCCAGCAGTGAATCAAGGTTCGGGACAGAGAATCAGCCCCAGCATTTT. Protein: CASSESRFGTENQPQHF.

The rearrangement joins TRBV11-2 to TRBJ2-2; no clear D. The CDR3 covers 14 residues. The V gene lost 2 bases and the J gene lost 6 bases, with 10 bases spanning the gap. CDR1 and CDR2 (germline): SGHAT, FQNNGV. CDR3 amino acids: CASSLNQASGELFF. The DNA of the CDR3 is TGTGCCAGCAGCTTAAATCAAGCCTCCGGGGAGCTGTTTTTT. Full variable domain (remainder filled in from reference TRBV11-2 and TRBJ2-2): EAGVAQSPRYKIIEKRQSVAFWCNPISGHATLYWYQQILGQGPKLLIQFQNNGVVDDSQLPKDRFSAERLKGVDSTLKIQPAKLEDSAVYLCASSLNQASGELFFGEGSRLTVL.

The CDR3, as DNA: TGTGCCAGCAGCTCGCTTAGCGGGGGGGCCGGTGAGCAGTTCTTC. Translation gives CASSSLSGGAGEQFF. The rearrangement joins TRBV7-8 to TRBJ2-1, with TRBD2 matching 11 bases. Germline values: CDR1 SGHVS, CDR2 FQNEAQ. The J segment lost 9 bases and the V segment lost 4 bases, leaving 8 bases of the junction unmatched. This CDR3 comprises 15 residues.

J is TRBJ1-2 and V is TRBV5-5; no clear D gene. V was cut by 4 bases and J by 4 bases, with 17 bases left in between. Germline values: CDR1 SGHKS, CDR2 YYEKEE (reference sequence). There are 15 residues in the CDR3. The CDR3, as DNA: TGTGCCAGCAGCGCCGCCGTGGGCTTAGGCTATGGCTACACCTTC. Encoded protein: CASSAAVGLGYGYTF. The whole variable domain, filled in from reference TRBV5-5 and TRBJ1-2, reads DAGVTQSPTHLIKTRGQQVTLRCSPISGHKSVSWYQQVLGQGPQFIFQYYEKEERGRGNFPDRFSARQFPNYSSELNVNALLLGDSALYLCASSAAVGLGYGYTFGSGTRLTVV.

The chain combines TRBV28 with TRBJ1-1; D perhaps matches TRBD1 (5 bases). Trimming pared 6 bases from V and 4 bases from J, leaving 12 bases between. CDR1 MDHEN and CDR2 SYDVKM come from the germline V gene. This CDR3 is 13 amino acids long. CDR3: CASRAQGGTEAFF. In nucleotides, the CDR3 is TGTGCCAGCAGGGCCCAGGGCGGCACTGAAGCTTTCTTT. The full variable domain, rest sourced from reference TRBV28 and TRBJ1-1, is DVKVTQSSRYLVKRTGEKVFLECVQDMDHENMFWYRQDPGLGLRLIYFSYDVKMKEKGDIPEGYSVSREKKERFSLILESASTNQTSMYLCASRAQGGTEAFFGQGTRLTVV.

V gene TRBV21-1 combines with J gene TRBJ2-1; TRBD2, the table's D call, lacks a check against the DNA. TRBV21-1 corresponds to a pseudogene. The CDR3 covers 11 residues. CDR3: CASSCRAEQFF. CDR3 nucleotides: TGTGCCAGCAGCTGTCGAGCCGAGCAGTTCTTC.

CDR3 sequence reads: CASRPGQGVREQYV. CDR3 bases: TGTGCCAGCAGACCCGGACAGGGGGTTAGGGAGCAGTACGTC. The rearrangement uses TRBV6-5 and TRBJ2-7; 10 nucleotides match TRBD1. The CDR3 covers 14 residues. V was pared by 6 bases and J by 7 bases, with 9 bases of the junction left unmatched. The V gene's germline CDR1 is MNHEY and CDR2 SVGAGI.

The chain couples TRBV6-1 to TRBJ2-1; no firm D call. The CDR3 loop spans 13 amino acids. Germline CDR1 is MNHNS and CDR2 is SASEGT. V gave up 11 bases and J gave up 7 bases, with 18 bases separating them. The CDR3: CASCTGSPNEQFF. Written as DNA, the CDR3 is TGTGCCTCATGTACCGGCTCACCGAATGAGCAGTTCTTC.

In DNA form, the CDR3 reads TGCGCCAGCAGCTTTGTTAGGCCAAAAGACGGGGAGCTGTTTTTT. Residues: CASSFVRPKDGELFF. The V gene is TRBV5-1, the J gene TRBJ2-2; D unclear. Germline CDR1 SGHRS, CDR2 YFSETQ. Trimming removed 2 bases at V and 7 bases at J, with 15 bases between. The CDR3 runs 15 residues.

V is TRBV19 and J is TRBJ1-6, with 7 positions matching TRBD1. The V and J ends lost 2 bases and 8 bases, in that order; junction bases with no gene match: 6. This CDR3 comprises 15 residues. Germline loops: CDR1 LNHDA, CDR2 SQIVND (reference sequence). CDR3 in amino acids: CASSIKGRGDSPLHF. CDR3 sequence (DNA): TGTGCCAGTAGTATAAAGGGCAGGGGGGATTCACCCCTCCACTTT. Filled out from reference TRBV19 and TRBJ1-6, the complete variable domain reads DGGITQSPKYLFRKEGQNVTLSCEQNLNHDAMYWYRQDPGQGLRLIYYSQIVNDFQKGDIAEGYSVSREKKESFPLTVTSAQKNPTAFYLCASSIKGRGDSPLHFGNGTRLTVT.

This chain uses TRBV20-1 with TRBJ2-3; D not certain. Looked up from germline, CDR1 is DFQATT and CDR2 is SNEGSKA (reference sequence). The CDR3 loop spans 10 amino acids. With 6 bases removed from V and 7 bases from J, the gap between germline ends came to 8 bases. The CDR3 DNA follows: TGCAGTGCCGCCTCGTATACGCAGTATTTT. Protein product: CSAASYTQYF.